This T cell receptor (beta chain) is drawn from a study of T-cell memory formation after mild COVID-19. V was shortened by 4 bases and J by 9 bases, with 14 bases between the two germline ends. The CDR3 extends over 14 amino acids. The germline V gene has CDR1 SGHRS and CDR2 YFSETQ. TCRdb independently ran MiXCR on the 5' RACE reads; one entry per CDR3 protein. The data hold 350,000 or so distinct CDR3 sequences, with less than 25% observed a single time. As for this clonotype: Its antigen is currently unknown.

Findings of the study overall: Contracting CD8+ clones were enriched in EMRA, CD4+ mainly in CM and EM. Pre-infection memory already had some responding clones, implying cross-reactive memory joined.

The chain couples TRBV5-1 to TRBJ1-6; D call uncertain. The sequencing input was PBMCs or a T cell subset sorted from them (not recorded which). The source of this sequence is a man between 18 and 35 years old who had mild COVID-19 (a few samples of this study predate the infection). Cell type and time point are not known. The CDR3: CASSDYNRGSPLHF. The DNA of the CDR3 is TGCGCCAGCAGCGATTACAATCGTGGTTCACCCCTCCACTTT.